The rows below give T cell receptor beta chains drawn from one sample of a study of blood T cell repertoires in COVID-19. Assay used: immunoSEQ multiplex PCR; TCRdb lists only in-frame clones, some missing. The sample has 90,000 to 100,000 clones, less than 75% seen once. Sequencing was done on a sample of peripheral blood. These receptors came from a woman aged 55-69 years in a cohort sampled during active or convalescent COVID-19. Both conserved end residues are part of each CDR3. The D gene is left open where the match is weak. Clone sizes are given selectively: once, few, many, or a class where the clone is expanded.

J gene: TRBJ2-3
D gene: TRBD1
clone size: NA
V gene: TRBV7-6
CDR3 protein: CASSFRGQIGRNTDTQYF
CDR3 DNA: TGTGCCAGCAGCTTTAGGGGACAGATAGGGCGAAACACAGATACGCAGTATTTT

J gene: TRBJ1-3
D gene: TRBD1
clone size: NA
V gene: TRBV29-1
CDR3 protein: CSVQGDSGNTIYF
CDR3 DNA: TGCAGCGTTCAGGGGGACTCTGGAAACACCATATATTTT

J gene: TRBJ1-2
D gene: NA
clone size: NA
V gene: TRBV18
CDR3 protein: CASSPGTGRGVYGYTF
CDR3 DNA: TGTGCCAGCTCACCGGGGACGGGCAGGGGAGTCTATGGCTACACCTTC

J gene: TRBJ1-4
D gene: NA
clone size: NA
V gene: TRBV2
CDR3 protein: CASSVVSGEKLFF
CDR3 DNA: TGTGCCAGCAGTGTTGTGTCAGGTGAAAAACTGTTTTTT

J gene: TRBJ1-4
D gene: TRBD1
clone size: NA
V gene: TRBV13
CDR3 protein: CASSHRQGPNEKLFF
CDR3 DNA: TGTGCCAGCAGCCATAGACAGGGTCCCAATGAAAAACTGTTTTTT

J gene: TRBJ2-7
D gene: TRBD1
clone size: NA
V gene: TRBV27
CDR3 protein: CASSPRTGHEQYF
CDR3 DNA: TGTGCCAGCAGTCCGCGGACAGGCCACGAGCAGTACTTC

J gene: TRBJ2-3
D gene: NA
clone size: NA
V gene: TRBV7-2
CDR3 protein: CASSLALLGPHTQYF
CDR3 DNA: TGTGCCAGCAGCTTAGCGCTCCTAGGCCCCCATACGCAGTATTTT

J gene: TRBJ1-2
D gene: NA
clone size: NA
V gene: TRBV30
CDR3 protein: CAWSTGFLESGYTF
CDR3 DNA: TGTGCCTGGAGCACGGGGTTCCTCGAGAGTGGCTACACCTTC

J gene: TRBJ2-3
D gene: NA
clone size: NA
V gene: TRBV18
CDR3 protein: CASSPPTESTDTQYF
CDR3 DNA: TGTGCCAGCTCACCACCGACAGAAAGCACAGATACGCAGTATTTT

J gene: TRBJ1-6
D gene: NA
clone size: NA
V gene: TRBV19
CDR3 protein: CASSIERVRSPLHF
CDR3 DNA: TGTGCCAGTAGTATAGAGAGGGTCCGATCACCCCTCCACTTT

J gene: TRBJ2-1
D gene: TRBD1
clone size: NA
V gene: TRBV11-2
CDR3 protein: CASSLALGTGSYNEQFF
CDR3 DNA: TGTGCCAGCAGCTTAGCCCTTGGGACAGGTTCCTACAATGAGCAGTTCTTC

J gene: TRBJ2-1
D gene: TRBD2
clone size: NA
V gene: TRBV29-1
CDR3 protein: CSGSLAGGINEQFF
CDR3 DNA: TGCAGCGGCTCACTAGCGGGGGGGATCAATGAGCAGTTCTTC

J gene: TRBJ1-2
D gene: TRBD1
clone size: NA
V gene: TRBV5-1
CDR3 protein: CASSLDRGSGYTF
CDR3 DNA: TGCGCCAGCAGCCTTGACAGGGGGTCTGGCTACACCTTC

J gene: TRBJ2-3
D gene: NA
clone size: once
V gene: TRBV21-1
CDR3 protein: CASSNCYGAGESDTQYF
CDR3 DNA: TGTGCCAGCAGCAACTGCTACGGAGCGGGGGAGTCAGATACGCAGTATTTT

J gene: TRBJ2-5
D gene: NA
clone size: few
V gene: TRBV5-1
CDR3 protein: CASSLGGTGLQETQYF
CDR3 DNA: TGCGCCAGCAGCTTGGGGGGTACAGGGCTCCAAGAGACCCAGTACTTC

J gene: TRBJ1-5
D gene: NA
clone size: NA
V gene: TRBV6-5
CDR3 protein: CASSTGGHGNQPQHF
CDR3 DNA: TGTGCCAGCAGTACGGGAGGTCATGGCAATCAGCCCCAGCATTTT

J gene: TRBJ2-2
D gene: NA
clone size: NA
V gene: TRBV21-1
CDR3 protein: CASVDSGGHRELFF
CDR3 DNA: TGTGCCAGCGTCGATAGCGGAGGACACCGGGAGCTGTTTTTT

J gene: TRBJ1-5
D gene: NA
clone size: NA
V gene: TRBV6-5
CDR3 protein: CATARGSNQPQHF
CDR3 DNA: TGTGCCACCGCAAGGGGGAGCAATCAGCCCCAGCATTTT

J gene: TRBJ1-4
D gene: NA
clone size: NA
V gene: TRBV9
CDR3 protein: CASSRGVTNEKLFF
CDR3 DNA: TGTGCCAGCAGCAGGGGCGTAACTAATGAAAAACTGTTTTTT

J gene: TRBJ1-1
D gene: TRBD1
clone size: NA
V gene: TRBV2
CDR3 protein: CASRGQFNTEAFF
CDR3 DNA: TGTGCCAGCAGGGGACAGTTTAACACTGAAGCTTTCTTT

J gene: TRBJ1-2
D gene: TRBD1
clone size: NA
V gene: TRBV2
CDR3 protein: CASSEGQGNGYTF
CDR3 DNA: TGTGCCAGCAGCGAGGGACAGGGGAATGGCTACACCTTC

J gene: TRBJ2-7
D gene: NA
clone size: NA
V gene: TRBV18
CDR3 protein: CASSPPGGEQYF
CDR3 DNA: TGTGCCAGCTCACCACCCGGAGGGGAGCAGTACTTC

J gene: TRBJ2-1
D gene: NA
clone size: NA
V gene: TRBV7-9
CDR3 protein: CASSSLGALDEQFF
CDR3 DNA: TGTGCCAGCAGCTCACTAGGCGCCCTCGATGAGCAGTTCTTC

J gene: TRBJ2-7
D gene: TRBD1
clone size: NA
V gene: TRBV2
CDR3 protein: CASSVLGGGYEQYF
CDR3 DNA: TGTGCCAGCAGTGTGCTAGGGGGCGGGTACGAGCAGTACTTC

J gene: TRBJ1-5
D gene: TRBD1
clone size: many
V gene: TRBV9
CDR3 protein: CASSAGTGGAGNQPQHF
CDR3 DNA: TGTGCCAGCAGCGCAGGGACAGGGGGCGCGGGCAATCAGCCCCAGCATTTT

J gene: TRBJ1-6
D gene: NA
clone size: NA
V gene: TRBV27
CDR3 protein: CASSFGTPTSLSPLHF
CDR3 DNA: TGTGCCAGCAGTTTCGGGACACCGACATCTCTTTCACCCCTCCACTTT

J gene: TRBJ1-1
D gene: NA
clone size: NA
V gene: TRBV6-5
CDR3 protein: CASSPSPGHQAFF
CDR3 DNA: TGTGCCAGCAGTCCCTCCCCGGGACACCAAGCTTTCTTT

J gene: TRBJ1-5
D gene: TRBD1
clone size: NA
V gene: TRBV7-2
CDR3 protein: CASSRSGTDNQPQHF
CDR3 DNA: TGTGCCAGCAGCCGTTCGGGGACAGACAATCAGCCCCAGCATTTT

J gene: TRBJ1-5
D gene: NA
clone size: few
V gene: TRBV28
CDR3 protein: CASSPGTPDQPQHF
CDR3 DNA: TGTGCCAGCAGCCCCGGGACACCCGATCAGCCCCAGCATTTT

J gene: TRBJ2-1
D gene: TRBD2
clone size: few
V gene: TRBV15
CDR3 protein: CATSRVIAGGRNEQFF
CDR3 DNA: TGTGCCACCAGCAGAGTTATTGCGGGGGGGCGGAATGAGCAGTTCTTC

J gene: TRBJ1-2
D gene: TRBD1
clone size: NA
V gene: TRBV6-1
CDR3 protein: CASSERTGGGYGYTF
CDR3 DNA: TGTGCCAGCAGTGAACGGACAGGGGGCGGCTATGGCTACACCTTC

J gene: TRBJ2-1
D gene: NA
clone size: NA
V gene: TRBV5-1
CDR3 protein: CASSSGSYNEQFF
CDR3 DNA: TGCGCCAGCAGCTCCGGGTCCTACAATGAGCAGTTCTTC

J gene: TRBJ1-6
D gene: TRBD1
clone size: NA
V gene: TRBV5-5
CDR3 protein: CASSLAGGEYLAGRSPLHF
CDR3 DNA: TGTGCCAGCAGCTTGGCAGGGGGCGAATACCTGGCGGGGCGTTCACCCCTCCACTTT

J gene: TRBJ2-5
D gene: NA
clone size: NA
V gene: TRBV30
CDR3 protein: CAWSVAETQYF
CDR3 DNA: TGTGCCTGGAGTGTTGCGGAGACCCAGTACTTC

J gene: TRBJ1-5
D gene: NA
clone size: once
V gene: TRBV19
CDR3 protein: CASSIDYQPQHF
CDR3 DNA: TGTGCCAGTAGTATAGACTATCAGCCCCAGCATTTT

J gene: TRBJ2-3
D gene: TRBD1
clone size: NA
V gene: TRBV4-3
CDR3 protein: CASSQGPQGFNTDTQYF
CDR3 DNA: TGCGCCAGCAGCCAAGGTCCACAGGGGTTCAACACAGATACGCAGTATTTT

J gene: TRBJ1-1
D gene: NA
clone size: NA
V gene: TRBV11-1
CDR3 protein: CASSRWSEAFF
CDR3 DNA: TGTGCCAGCAGCAGATGGAGTGAAGCTTTCTTT

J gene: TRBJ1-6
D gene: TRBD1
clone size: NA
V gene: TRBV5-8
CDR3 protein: CASSRGTGGFSSPLHF
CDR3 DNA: TGTGCCAGCAGCCGCGGGACAGGGGGCTTCAGTTCACCCCTCCACTTT

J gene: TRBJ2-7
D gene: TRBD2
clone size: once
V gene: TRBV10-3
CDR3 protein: CATTEGGGVTYEQYF
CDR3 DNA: TGTGCCACAACCGAAGGTGGGGGGGTGACCTACGAGCAGTACTTC

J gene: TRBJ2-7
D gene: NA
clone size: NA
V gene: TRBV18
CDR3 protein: CASSLRGPPYEQYF
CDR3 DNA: TGTGCCAGCTCGCTCAGGGGCCCTCCCTACGAGCAGTACTTC

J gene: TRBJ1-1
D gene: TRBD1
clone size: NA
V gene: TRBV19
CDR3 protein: CASSIQGAAEAFF
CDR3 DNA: TGTGCCAGTAGTATACAGGGGGCCGCTGAAGCTTTCTTT

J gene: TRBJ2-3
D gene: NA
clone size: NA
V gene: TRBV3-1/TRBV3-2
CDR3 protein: CASSQDDQGTDTQYF
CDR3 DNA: TGTGCCAGCAGCCAAGACGACCAGGGCACAGATACGCAGTATTTT

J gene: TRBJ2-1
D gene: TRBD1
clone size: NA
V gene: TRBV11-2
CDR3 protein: CASSTRQGAINEQFF
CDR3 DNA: TGTGCCAGCAGCACAAGACAGGGGGCCATCAATGAGCAGTTCTTC

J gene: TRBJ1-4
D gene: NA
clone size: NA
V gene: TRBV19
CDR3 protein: CASSPLNEKLFF
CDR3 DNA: TGTGCCAGTAGTCCCCTTAATGAAAAACTGTTTTTT

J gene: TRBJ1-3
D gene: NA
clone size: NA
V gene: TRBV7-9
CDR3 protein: CASSHPDSLSGNTIYF
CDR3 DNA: TGTGCCAGCAGCCACCCGGACAGTCTCTCTGGAAACACCATATATTTT

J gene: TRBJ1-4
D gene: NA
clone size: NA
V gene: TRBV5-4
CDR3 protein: CASSSTRGSNEKLFF
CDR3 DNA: TGTGCCAGCAGCTCCACACGCGGGTCTAATGAAAAACTGTTTTTT

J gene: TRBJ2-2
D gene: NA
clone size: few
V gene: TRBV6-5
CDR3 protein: CASSYGALNTGELFF
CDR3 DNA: TGTGCCAGCAGTTACGGAGCATTGAACACCGGGGAGCTGTTTTTT

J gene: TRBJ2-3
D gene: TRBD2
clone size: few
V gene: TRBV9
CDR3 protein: CASSGGLAGGASTDTQYF
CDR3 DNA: TGTGCCAGCAGCGGGGGACTAGCGGGGGGCGCTAGCACAGATACGCAGTATTTT

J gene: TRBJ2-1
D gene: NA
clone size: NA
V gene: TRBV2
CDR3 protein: CASKGRVYNEQFF
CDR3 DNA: TGTGCCAGCAAGGGGCGAGTATACAATGAGCAGTTCTTC

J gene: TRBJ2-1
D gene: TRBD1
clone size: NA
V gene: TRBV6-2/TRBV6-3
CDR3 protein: CASSYRGQLSYNEQFF
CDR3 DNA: TGTGCCAGCAGTTATCGGGGACAGCTCTCCTACAATGAGCAGTTCTTC

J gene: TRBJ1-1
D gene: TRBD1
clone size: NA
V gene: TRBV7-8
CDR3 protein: CASSLFGQGDTEAFF
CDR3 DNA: TGTGCCAGCAGCTTATTTGGGCAGGGGGACACTGAAGCTTTCTTT

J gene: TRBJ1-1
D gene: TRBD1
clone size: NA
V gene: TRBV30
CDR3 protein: CACTGASDTEAFF
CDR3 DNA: TGTGCCTGTACAGGGGCAAGTGACACTGAAGCTTTCTTT

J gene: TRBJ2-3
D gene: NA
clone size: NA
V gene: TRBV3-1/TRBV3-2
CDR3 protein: CASSQDPGHLTDTQYF
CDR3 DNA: TGTGCCAGCAGCCAAGATCCGGGACACCTCACAGATACGCAGTATTTT

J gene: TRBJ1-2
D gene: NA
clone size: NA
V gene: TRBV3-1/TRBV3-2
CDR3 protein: CASSPGRPQNYGYTF
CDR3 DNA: TGTGCCAGCAGCCCCGGTCGCCCCCAAAACTATGGCTACACCTTC

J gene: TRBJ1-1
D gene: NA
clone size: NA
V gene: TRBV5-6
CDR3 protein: CASSSPGGPGAEAFF
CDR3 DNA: TGTGCCAGCAGCTCACCCGGGGGGCCGGGTGCTGAAGCTTTCTTT

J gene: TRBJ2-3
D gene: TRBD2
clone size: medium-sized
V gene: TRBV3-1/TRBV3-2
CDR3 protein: CASSQGGGADTQYF
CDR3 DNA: TGTGCCAGCAGCCAAGGCGGGGGGGCGGATACGCAGTATTTT

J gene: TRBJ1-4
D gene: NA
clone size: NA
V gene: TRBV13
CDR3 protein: CASSPTRLTNEKLFF
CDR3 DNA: TGTGCCAGCAGCCCCACCAGGCTAACTAATGAAAAACTGTTTTTT